This T cell receptor beta chain was recovered during a study of post-analysis software for immune sequencing data. Findings and caveats of the study: Controls showed lower frequencies than patients for roughly 5 TRBV segments, and TRBV5-6, TRBV5-1 and TRBV20-1 were among these.

Included in the TCR beta cDNA libraries were unique molecular identifiers. From approximately 0.95 to 9.8 million T cells, 450,000 to 550,000 cDNA molecules were obtained. Using its own MiXCR run on the PCR reads, TCRdb lists one record per CDR3 protein. The sample has some 500,000 distinct CDR3 sequences, approximately 46% seen once. In germline, CDR1 is MNHEY, CDR2 SMNVEV (reference sequence). Trimming cost V 8 bases and J 5 bases, with 19 bases left between them. This CDR3 contains 15 residues. This clonotype appeared once. Its antigen is not known. The V call is TRBV27, the J call TRBJ2-1; D possibly corresponds to TRBD1 (5 bases). The material sequenced was blood. This clonotype was obtained from a girl aged 5 to 17 with multiple sclerosis. CDR3 bases: TGTGCCAGCCTCAAAAGGTTTGGCAGGGACAATGAGCAGTTCTTC. This codes for CASLKRFGRDNEQFF.